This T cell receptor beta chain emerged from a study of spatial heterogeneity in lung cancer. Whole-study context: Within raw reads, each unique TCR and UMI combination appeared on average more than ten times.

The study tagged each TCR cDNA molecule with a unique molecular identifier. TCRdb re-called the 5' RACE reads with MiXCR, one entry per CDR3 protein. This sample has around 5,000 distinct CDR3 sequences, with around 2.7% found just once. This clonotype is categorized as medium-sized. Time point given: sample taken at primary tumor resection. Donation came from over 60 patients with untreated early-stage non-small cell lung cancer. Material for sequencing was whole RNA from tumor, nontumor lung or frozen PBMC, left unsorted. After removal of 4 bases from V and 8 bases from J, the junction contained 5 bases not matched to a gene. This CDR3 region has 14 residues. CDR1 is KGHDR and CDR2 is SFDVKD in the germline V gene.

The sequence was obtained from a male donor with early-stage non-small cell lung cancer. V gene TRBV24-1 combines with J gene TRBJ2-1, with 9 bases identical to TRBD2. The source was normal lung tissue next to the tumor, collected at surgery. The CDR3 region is CATSEAGGVYEQFF. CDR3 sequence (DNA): TGTGCCACCAGTGAGGCGGGAGGGGTCTATGAGCAGTTCTTC.